This T cell receptor (beta chain) was obtained from a study of T cells in Graves' hyperthyroidism and ophthalmopathy. Amplification targeted TCR beta CDR3 regions from RNA transcripts. HTBI primers were employed in a first-round RT-PCR of the TCR CDR3. TCRdb re-called the multiplex PCR reads through MiXCR, storing one row per CDR3 protein. Altogether about 560,000 distinct CDR3 sequences are present, over 15% being singletons, with the ten largest covering around 19%. V lost 3 bases to trimming and J lost 0 bases, with 12 bases between them. CDR3 length equals 16 residues. The germline V gene has CDR1 KGHSH and CDR2 LQKENI. Only a few counts were recorded for this clonotype.

The sequencing sample was made of blood. The rearrangement joins TRBV18 to TRBJ1-5; no definite D call. The clonotype was recovered from a woman younger than 30 with Graves' hyperthyroidism. The CDR3: CASSPFNTDSNQPQHF. Written as DNA, the CDR3 is TGTGCCAGCTCACCTTTTAACACAGATAGCAATCAGCCCCAGCATTTT.